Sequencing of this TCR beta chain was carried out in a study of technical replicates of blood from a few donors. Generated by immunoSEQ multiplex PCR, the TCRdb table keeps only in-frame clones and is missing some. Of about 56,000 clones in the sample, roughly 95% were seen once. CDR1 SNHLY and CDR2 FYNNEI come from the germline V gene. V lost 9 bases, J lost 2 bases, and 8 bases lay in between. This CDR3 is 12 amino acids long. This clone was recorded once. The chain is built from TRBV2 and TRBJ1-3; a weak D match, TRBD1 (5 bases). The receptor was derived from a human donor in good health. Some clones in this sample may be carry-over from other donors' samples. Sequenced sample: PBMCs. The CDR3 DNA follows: TGTGCCAGGGGGCGAACTGGAAACACCATATATTTT. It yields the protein CARGRTGNTIYF.